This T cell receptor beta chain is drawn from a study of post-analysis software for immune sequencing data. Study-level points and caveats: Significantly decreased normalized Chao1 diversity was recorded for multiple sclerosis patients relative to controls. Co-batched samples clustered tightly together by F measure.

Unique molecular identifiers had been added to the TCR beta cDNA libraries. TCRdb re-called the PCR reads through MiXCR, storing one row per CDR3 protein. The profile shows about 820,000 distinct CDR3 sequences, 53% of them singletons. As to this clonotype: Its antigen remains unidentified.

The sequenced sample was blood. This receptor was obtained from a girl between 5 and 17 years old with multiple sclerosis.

For the CDR3, the DNA is TGTGCCACCAGTGAAGGGACAACGAATCAGCCCCAGCATTTT. Translated: CATSEGTTNQPQHF. V is TRBV24-1 and J is TRBJ1-5, with TRBD1 as a possible D gene (6 bases). CDR1 KGHDR and CDR2 SFDVKD come from the germline V gene. V was clipped by 4 bases and J by 4 bases, with 10 bases between them. CDR3 length: 14 amino acids.